This T cell receptor beta chain was identified in a study of blood T cell repertoires in COVID-19. Study at large: PBMCs, B-cell-depleted T cells, or T cells provided the cDNA or gDNA that made up the material.

Germline V lookup: CDR1 ENHRY, CDR2 SYGVKD. Trimming shortened V by 5 bases and J by 4 bases, and 11 bases separated the two germline ends. The CDR3 contains 13 residues. Participant ages covered about 18 to 100 years across around 25 US areas. Original handling: Estimated nucleated cell counts came from reference gene primer amplification. The table came from immunoSEQ multiplex PCR; TCRdb's copy has only in-frame clones and leaves some out. V and J calls and clone size follow that table, whereas D and trimming were derived from the DNA. The sample comprises 210,000 or so clones, approximately 88% of which are singletons, and around 3.8% rests with the top ten.

Material: PBMCs or T cells enriched from blood (not recorded which). The chain combines TRBV10-3 with TRBJ1-1, with D uncertain. The clonotype originates from a woman aged 25 to 39 who had been exposed to COVID-19. CDR3 bases: TGTGCCATCAGTCCAACAGAAGCCACTGAAGCTTTCTTT. Residues: CAISPTEATEAFF.